This TCR beta chain was captured by sequencing in a study of blood T cell repertoires in COVID-19 (dated by TCRdb to about 2020). About the investigation overall: Samples covering the acute and convalescent phases of COVID-19 were provided by collaborators in the United States, Italy and Spain. The material from the prospective study consisted of cDNA or gDNA derived from T cells, B-cell-depleted T cells, or PBMCs. The dataset comprised deeply sampled blood TCRbeta repertoires from subjects exposed to, actively infected with, or recovered from COVID-19. The repertoires were released in a freely available public database intended as a resource for research on the immune response to SARS-CoV-2. Samples were obtained from the ongoing ImmuneRACE study (first 160 participants) and from 1,254 subjects provided by 6 global collaborators. The sample metadata nearly always contained a de-identified subject ID, COVID-19 status, age in years and sex. Where HLA class I and class II types were available, the types were taken from metadata supplied by the sample provider, not from assay-based typing. The research as a whole found: The amount of clinical and demographic metadata varied by source and participant and was provided uncurated.

Of note for this clone: It lacks a known antigen. Qualities for individual bases were not recorded, and no much larger clone is one base off.

Collaborating institutions collected whole blood in K2EDTA tubes following their own protocols. Collaborator samples were shipped for TCRbeta analysis as frozen whole blood, isolated PBMCs, or DNA extracted from either sample type. The immunoSEQ Assay, a bias-controlled multiplex PCR, was used to amplify TCRbeta CDR3 regions from genomic DNA. As for the authors' bioinformatics: Nucleated cell counts per sample were estimated from amplification of reference gene primers within the assay. Sequence reads were collapsed and filtered to measure the absolute abundance of every unique TCRbeta CDR3 rearrangement. For each sample, productive Simpson clonality was calculated as the square root of Simpson's diversity index across productive rearrangements. TCRdb stores this immuneACCESS table with in-frame sequences only. Part of the clones is absent; in the studies checked, under half of the shortfall reflects unresolved V genes, and no reason is known for the rest. V and J calls and clone size are copied from that table; D and trimming were computed from the DNA. This sample lists about 200,000 clones; roughly 78% were detected once. 2.5% to 3% of the sample is taken by the ten largest.

V trim: 12 bases; J trim: 1 base; unmatched bases: 6. Including cysteine and phenylalanine, the CDR3 has 13 amino acids. The CDR3 DNA has 39 bases and is translated from base 1. The germline V gene yields KGHDR for CDR1 and SFDVKD for CDR2. Sample: peripheral blood. The receptor chain draws on TRBV24-1 and TRBJ1-1; 8 junctional bases match TRBD1. The source is a woman older than 75 with active or convalescent COVID-19. The CDR3 is CAVRDRSNTEAFF. The DNA sequence reads TGTGCCGTCCGGGACAGGTCGAACACTGAAGCTTTCTTT.